This record covers a single T cell receptor (beta chain). The target antigen is unknown. At one of its ends the junction is not consistent with the germline gene, which may arise from a read error. The CDR3 has 14 residues. Germline lookup yields CDR1 SSHAT and CDR2 FNYEAQ (reference sequence). This entry comes from a study of cytomegalovirus exposure and HLA in healthy donors. The overall study: Caucasian-associated ancestry cluster membership applied to about four fifths of around 400 genotyped donors. Broader study findings: In a later analysis, HLA-C alleles had the fewest associated TCRs, DRB1 alleles the most. Researchers counted 180 or so TCR beta chains as cytomegalovirus-associated.

Vbeta (60) and Jbeta (13) primers were used in the PCR. Authors' analysis steps: A later analysis counted 65 million to 95 million unique TCR beta chains, around 10 million shared. The protocol was immunoSEQ multiplex PCR, while the TCRdb copy is restricted to in-frame clones and leaves out a portion. For V, J and clone size, that table is used; D and trimming come from the DNA. The sample lists around 140,000 clones; approximately 82% were seen once. This TCR was recovered from a man aged 35-49 years in good health and CMV-seronegative. Sequencing was performed on PBMCs. The chain uses TRBV7-7 and TRBJ2-3; TRBD2 is a possible D gene (5 bases). The CDR3 region is CASSPSGNTDTQYF. The CDR3 coding sequence is TGTGCTAGCAGCCCCAGCGGAAACACAGATACGCAGTATTTT. Full variable domain (outside the CDR3, taken from reference TRBV7-7 and TRBJ2-3): GAGVSQSPRYKVTKRGQDVTLRCDPISSHATLYWYQQALGQGPEFLTYFNYEAQPDKSGLPSDRFSAERPEGSISTLTIQRTEQRDSAMYRCASSPSGNTDTQYFGPGTRLTVL.